These T cell receptor beta chains were read from a single sample in a study of blood T cell repertoires in COVID-19. Some clones are missing from TCRdb's copy, which holds only in-frame ones; the method was immunoSEQ multiplex PCR. The sample contains about 320,000 clones, about nine tenths of which appear only once. Sequenced: PBMCs or T cells enriched from blood (not recorded which). Receptor source: a man aged 55 to 69 who had recovered from COVID-19. Both conserved end residues are part of each CDR3. Each record gives: D gene, J gene, V gene, CDR3 protein. The D gene is left open where the match is weak.

D: TRBD2; J: TRBJ2-7; V: TRBV9; CDR3: CASSVGVAGLYEQYF
D: TRBD2; J: TRBJ2-3; V: TRBV2; CDR3: CASSEGTSVFTDTQYF
D: TRBD2; J: TRBJ2-7; V: TRBV3-1/TRBV3-2; CDR3: CASSQEPLTSRLYEQYF
D: NA; J: TRBJ1-1; V: TRBV7-9; CDR3: CASSPSLNTEAFF
D: NA; J: TRBJ2-2; V: TRBV6-4; CDR3: CASSEEAGNTGELFF
D: TRBD1; J: TRBJ1-2; V: TRBV6-5; CDR3: CASSTGQGVFYGYTF
D: TRBD2; J: TRBJ2-1; V: TRBV6-5; CDR3: CASSYSTGLAGGEQFF
D: NA; J: TRBJ2-7; V: TRBV30; CDR3: CAWSVRDSYEQYF
D: NA; J: TRBJ2-1; V: TRBV7-3; CDR3: CASSPQPLEAYNEQFF
D: NA; J: TRBJ2-1; V: TRBV9; CDR3: CASSVVEGSYNEQFF
D: TRBD1; J: TRBJ2-7; V: TRBV28; CDR3: CASSLGQGANSYEQYF
D: NA; J: TRBJ2-7; V: TRBV2; CDR3: CASRSQGYEQYF
D: NA; J: TRBJ1-5; V: TRBV5-1; CDR3: CASAPDSNQPQHF
D: NA; J: TRBJ2-2; V: TRBV29-1; CDR3: CSVRGLTNTGELFF
D: NA; J: TRBJ2-7; V: TRBV7-8; CDR3: CASSLGGYSGSSYEQYF
D: TRBD1; J: TRBJ1-2; V: TRBV24-1; CDR3: CATSDQRQGNYGYTF
D: NA; J: TRBJ1-4; V: TRBV9; CDR3: CASSVAGGNNEKLFF
D: TRBD2; J: TRBJ2-1; V: TRBV9; CDR3: CASSPQRGLAGGRDNEQFF
D: NA; J: TRBJ1-6; V: TRBV4-3; CDR3: CASSQELSGWNSPLHF
D: NA; J: TRBJ1-1; V: TRBV5-1; CDR3: CASRTFTGGLNTEAFF
D: TRBD1; J: TRBJ2-1; V: TRBV6-5; CDR3: CASSYDRVNEQFF
D: NA; J: TRBJ1-2; V: TRBV24-1; CDR3: CATSDFELTGYTF
D: NA; J: TRBJ1-5; V: TRBV6-5; CDR3: CASTRDPGVGQPQHF
D: TRBD1; J: TRBJ1-4; V: TRBV27; CDR3: CASRAPGTVNEKLFF
D: NA; J: TRBJ2-1; V: TRBV12-3/TRBV12-4; CDR3: CASSLPQGQFF
D: NA; J: TRBJ2-1; V: TRBV5-1; CDR3: CASSPVLASILYNEQFF
D: NA; J: TRBJ1-2; V: TRBV3-1/TRBV3-2; CDR3: CASSREGPGYGYTF
D: NA; J: TRBJ2-3; V: TRBV3-1/TRBV3-2; CDR3: CASSQGSTGSYTDTQYF
D: NA; J: TRBJ2-7; V: TRBV11-2; CDR3: CASSRQPGSSYEQYF
D: NA; J: TRBJ2-7; V: TRBV2; CDR3: CASSELAGSYEQYF
D: TRBD2; J: TRBJ2-2; V: TRBV30; CDR3: CAWLAGGANTGELFF
D: TRBD2; J: TRBJ2-7; V: TRBV5-1; CDR3: CASSRGLAGLYEQYF
D: NA; J: TRBJ1-1; V: TRBV5-1; CDR3: CASSGGDATEAFF
D: NA; J: TRBJ1-1; V: TRBV24-1; CDR3: CATSDSRRGNTEAFF
D: TRBD1; J: TRBJ2-7; V: TRBV18; CDR3: CASSPPTGTGEQYF
D: NA; J: TRBJ1-4; V: TRBV19; CDR3: CASSVGTGNEKLFF
D: TRBD1; J: TRBJ2-5; V: TRBV5-1; CDR3: CASSPGTGGTETQYF
D: NA; J: TRBJ1-2; V: TRBV7-2; CDR3: CASSYIPNYGYTF
D: TRBD2; J: TRBJ2-7; V: TRBV4-2; CDR3: CASAQEPGLASHEQYF
D: TRBD1; J: TRBJ1-2; V: TRBV5-6; CDR3: CASSFRQGDGYTF
D: TRBD2; J: TRBJ2-3; V: TRBV5-4; CDR3: CASSLLAGGGTDTQYF
D: TRBD2; J: TRBJ2-1; V: TRBV7-2; CDR3: CASSLVIRGTSGRAMFF
D: NA; J: TRBJ2-3; V: TRBV30; CDR3: CAWSVGGSTDTQYF
D: NA; J: TRBJ1-6; V: TRBV28; CDR3: CASSLRNSPLHF
D: NA; J: TRBJ1-1; V: TRBV6-5; CDR3: CASSYQIRGNTEAFF
D: NA; J: TRBJ1-4; V: TRBV11-2; CDR3: CASSPGGTANEKLFF
D: NA; J: TRBJ1-1; V: TRBV28; CDR3: CASSTYLTGSGYAFF
D: NA; J: TRBJ2-5; V: TRBV6-5; CDR3: CASRGERIQETQYF
D: NA; J: TRBJ2-2; V: TRBV7-8; CDR3: CASSRAAGELFF
D: TRBD1; J: TRBJ2-2; V: TRBV14; CDR3: CASSQVSGTGVPYAGELFF
D: NA; J: TRBJ2-3; V: TRBV2; CDR3: CASSRLVGVFVGDTQYF
D: TRBD2; J: TRBJ2-7; V: TRBV7-2; CDR3: CASSPRLAGTYEQYF
D: NA; J: TRBJ2-7; V: TRBV2; CDR3: CASGGTPTYEQYF
D: NA; J: TRBJ1-2; V: TRBV14; CDR3: CASSQLGQRYGYTF
D: NA; J: TRBJ2-7; V: TRBV4-2; CDR3: CASSQGTDNSYEQYF